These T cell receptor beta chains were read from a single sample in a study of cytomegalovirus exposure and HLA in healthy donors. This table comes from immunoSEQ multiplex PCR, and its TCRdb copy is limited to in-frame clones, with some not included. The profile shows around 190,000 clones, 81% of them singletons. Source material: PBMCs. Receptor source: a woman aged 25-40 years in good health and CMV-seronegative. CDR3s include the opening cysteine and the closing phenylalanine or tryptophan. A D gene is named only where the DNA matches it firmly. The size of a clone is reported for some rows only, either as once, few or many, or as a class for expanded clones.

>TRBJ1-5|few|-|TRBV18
CASSPPGGHQPQHF
TGTGCCAGCTCACCACCGGGAGGGCATCAGCCCCAGCATTTT
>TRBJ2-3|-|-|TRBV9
CASSVAGHTQYF
TGTGCCAGCAGCGTAGCTGGGCATACGCAGTATTTT
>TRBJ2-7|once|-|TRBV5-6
CASSLTGPRTYEQYF
TGTGCCAGCAGCTTGACTGGGCCGAGAACCTACGAGCAGTACTTC
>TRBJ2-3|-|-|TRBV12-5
CASGLGAISSTDTQYF
TGTGCTAGTGGTTTGGGCGCAATCTCTAGCACAGATACGCAGTATTTT
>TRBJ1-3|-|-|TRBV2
CARIRGAGNTIYF
TGTGCCAGGATCAGAGGTGCTGGAAACACCATATATTTT
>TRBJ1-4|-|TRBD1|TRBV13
CASRHRSGGAQTNEKLFF
TGTGCCAGCAGGCACCGGTCAGGGGGAGCCCAAACTAATGAAAAACTGTTTTTT
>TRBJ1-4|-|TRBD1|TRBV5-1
CASSLAQGAGEKLFF
TGCGCCAGCAGCTTGGCGCAGGGGGCAGGTGAAAAACTGTTTTTT
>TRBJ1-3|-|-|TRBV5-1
CASSHGYSGNTIYF
TGCGCCAGCAGCCACGGTTACTCTGGAAACACCATATATTTT
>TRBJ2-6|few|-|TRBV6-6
CASSAQRSGANVLTF
TGTGCCAGCAGTGCCCAGAGGTCTGGGGCCAACGTCCTGACTTTC
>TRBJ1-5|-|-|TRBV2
CASSANSNQPQHF
TGTGCCAGCAGTGCTAATAGCAATCAGCCCCAGCATTTT